A selection of T cell receptor beta chains follows, all from one sample in a study of patients and donors after allogeneic stem cell transplantation. MiXCR, applied by TCRdb to the RT-PCR reads, yields one record per CDR3 protein. Found here are roughly 200,000 distinct CDR3 sequences, more than 35% of them singletons; the top ten hold about 9.9%. The sample was blood, either unsorted or a sorted T cell fraction (not recorded which). These receptors were obtained from a human donor who was either an allogeneic HSCT recipient or a stem cell or donor lymphocyte infusion donor (not recorded which). It is not recorded whose cells these are; they may come from a transplant donor. The CDR3 runs from the conserved cysteine through the conserved F or W. Each record gives: V gene, CDR3 length, J gene, D gene, clone size, CDR3 protein, CDR3 DNA. The D gene is left open where the match is weak. Not every row has a clone size; where given, it reads once, few, many or a size class.

TRBV9	13	TRBJ2-7	.	few	CASSVSVGYEQYF	TGTGCCAGCAGCGTATCGGTTGGGTACGAGCAGTACTTC
TRBV6-4	14	TRBJ2-3	TRBD1	.	CASSDGTEEDTQYF	TGTGCCAGCAGTGATGGGACAGAAGAAGATACGCAGTATTTT
TRBV9	13	TRBJ1-2	.	.	CASSPDINYGYTF	TGTGCCAGCAGCCCGGATATTAACTATGGCTACACCTTC
TRBV27	15	TRBJ1-1	.	.	CASSLSEIPNTEAFF	TGTGCCAGCAGTTTATCGGAGATCCCGAACACTGAAGCTTTCTTT
TRBV5-1	13	TRBJ1-2	.	few	CASSPERSYGYTF	TGCGCCAGCAGCCCCGAACGGAGCTATGGCTACACCTTC
TRBV12-3/TRBV12-4	13	TRBJ2-4	.	.	CASSPDVENIQYF	TGTGCCAGCAGCCCGGACGTGGAAAACATTCAGTACTTC
TRBV12-3/TRBV12-4	14	TRBJ1-1	.	.	CASRGGRLGTEAFF	TGTGCCAGCAGAGGAGGAAGATTGGGAACTGAAGCTTTCTTT
TRBV20-1	13	TRBJ1-2	.	few	CSATPPVYEGYTF	TGCAGTGCTACCCCGCCCGTTTATGAAGGCTACACCTTC
TRBV7-9	16	TRBJ1-1	.	.	CASSLGLLLLNTEAFF	TGTGCCAGCAGCCTGGGCCTCCTCCTATTGAACACTGAAGCTTTCTTT
TRBV4-1	15	TRBJ2-1	TRBD1	.	CASSHPGTGDNEQFF	TGCGCCAGCAGCCACCCAGGGACAGGGGACAATGAGCAGTTCTTC
TRBV12-3/TRBV12-4	13	TRBJ1-1	.	.	CASSPDWGTEAFF	TGTGCCAGCAGCCCAGACTGGGGCACTGAAGCTTTCTTT
TRBV29-1	15	TRBJ2-1	.	.	CSVVGVVTLYNEQFF	TGCAGCGTTGTGGGGGTTGTAACTCTTTACAATGAGCAGTTCTTC
TRBV27	14	TRBJ1-6	TRBD1	few	CASTSGTGNSPLHF	TGTGCCAGCACCTCCGGGACAGGCAATTCACCCCTCCACTTT
TRBV5-4	15	TRBJ2-7	TRBD1	.	CASSQDGQGRYEQYF	TGTGCCAGCAGCCAGGATGGACAGGGGAGGTACGAGCAGTACTTC
TRBV2	14	TRBJ2-3	TRBD2	few	CASGPTSRTDTQYF	TGTGCCAGCGGACCGACTAGCCGCACAGATACGCAGTATTTT
TRBV28	12	TRBJ1-5	.	few	CASSIVRQPQHF	TGTGCCAGCAGTATCGTGCGTCAGCCCCAGCATTTT